A single sample is the source of the 13 T cell receptor beta chains below, sequenced in a study of CD8+CD57+ T cells in acquired aplastic anemia. Both TCR beta VDJ combination and CDR3 sequence profiling were carried out. Genomic DNA was the template for this profiling. TCRdb recomputed calls from the reads with MiXCR, one row per CDR3 protein. The sample lists approximately 220,000 distinct CDR3 sequences, more than 40% seen once, with 6.5% to 10% in the top ten. The patients chosen for sequencing had shown expansion of CD8+CD57+ cells (detected by flow cytometry). Sequencing was done on a sample of sorted CD4+, CD8+, or CD8+CD57+ T cells (not recorded which) from PBMCs. The receptors here all came from a human donor with aplastic anemia.

This clonotype was counted many times. The chain carries TRBV10-3 and TRBJ1-1; D unresolved. V was pared by 7 bases and J by 4 bases, with 13 bases between. This CDR3 has 13 amino acids. Germline loops: CDR1 ENHRY, CDR2 SYGVKD. This chain's CDR3 is CAIKSQETTEAFF. DNA for the CDR3: TGTGCCATCAAGAGCCAGGAAACCACTGAAGCTTTCTTT.

V usage is TRBV9 and J usage is TRBJ2-7; 7 bases match TRBD1. This CDR3 spans 15 amino acids. V dropped 0 bases and J dropped 2; count of bases not matched to a gene: 5. Germline values: CDR1 SGDLS, CDR2 YYNGEE. The CDR3 nucleotides read TGTGCCAGCAGCGTAGCGACAGGGCGAACCTACGAGCAGTACTTC. The encoded protein is CASSVATGRTYEQYF.

CDR3 amino acids: CSVATSGGPSNEQFF. In DNA form, the CDR3 reads TGCAGCGTCGCGACTAGCGGGGGTCCTTCCAATGAGCAGTTCTTC. The chain joins TRBV29-1 to TRBJ2-1, with 12 bases matching TRBD2. Germline CDR1 reads SQVTM; CDR2 reads ANQGSEA. The CDR3 is 15 amino acids. V was clipped by 6 bases and J by 6 bases; unmatched bases: 9.

This clonotype has ten or more counts. This chain joins TRBV5-6 and TRBJ1-2, with a possible D match to TRBD1 (5 bases). Germline V lookup: CDR1 SGHDT, CDR2 YYEEEE. CDR3 length: 14 amino acids. V lost 0 bases and J lost 5, with 11 bases in between. The CDR3 reads CASSLGDRGYGYTF. CDR3 nucleotide sequence: TGTGCCAGCAGCTTGGGGGACCGCGGGTATGGCTACACCTTC.

Note on this clonotype: At one of its ends the junction is not consistent with the germline gene, which may arise from a read error. V usage is TRBV9 and J usage is TRBJ1-5; 9 nucleotides match TRBD1. The CDR3 extends over 14 amino acids. Per the germline V gene, CDR1 is SGDLS and CDR2 is YYNGEE. The CDR3 DNA follows: TGTGCCAGGAGCGGGGGACAGGGAGGCCAGCCCCAGCGTTTT. Protein sequence: CARSGGQGGQPQRF.

This clonotype appeared many times. This sequence joins TRBV2 and TRBJ2-2; D call uncertain. With 0 bases removed from V and 4 bases from J, the gap between germline ends came to 18 bases. This CDR3 region has 18 residues. Per germline, CDR1 SNHLY and CDR2 FYNNEI. The CDR3 region is CASSEALGRTQVTGELFF. DNA for the CDR3: TGTGCCAGCAGTGAAGCGCTTGGCCGTACACAAGTCACCGGGGAGCTGTTTTTT.

This clonotype was detected ten times or more. The chain combines TRBV6-2 or TRBV6-3 with TRBJ2-7; the match to TRBD1 covers 8 bases. With V trimmed by 9 bases and J by 5 bases, 6 bases remained unmatched. This CDR3 has 12 amino acids. Germline loops: CDR1 MNHEY, CDR2 SVGEGT. The CDR3 DNA follows: TGTGCCAGTGGACAGGGAATTGACGAGCAGTACTTC. It specifies CASGQGIDEQYF.

This clonotype has at least ten counts. This sequence joins TRBV20-1 and TRBJ1-2; no reliable D call. V was shortened by 4 bases and J by 5 bases, with 20 bases between the two germline ends. The CDR3 runs to 15 residues. Germline CDR1 and CDR2: DFQATT and SNEGSKA (reference sequence). In DNA form, the CDR3 reads TGCAGTGCTAAGGCGCCGAGCACCGCGGGGTATGGCTACACCTTC. Translated: CSAKAPSTAGYGYTF.

In this sample, this clonotype turned up many times. The chain joins TRBV2 to TRBJ1-6, with a possible D match to TRBD1 (6 bases). Germline V gene lookup returns CDR1 SNHLY and CDR2 FYNNEI. The V end was cut by 7 bases, the J end by 4 bases, with 17 bases between. The CDR3 covers 16 residues. The CDR3 DNA is TGTGCCAGCACCCGAACAGGGCAGCAATATAATTCACCCCTCCACTTT. Translation: CASTRTGQQYNSPLHF.

This clonotype occurred a few times. V and J are TRBV6-2 or TRBV6-3 and TRBJ1-1, with D maybe TRBD1 (5 bases). V lost 0 bases and J lost 8, with 7 bases in between. The length of the CDR3 is 12 residues. Germline CDR1 MNHEY, CDR2 SVGEGT. CDR3 in amino acids: CASSYSTVEAFF. As DNA, the CDR3 is TGTGCCAGCAGTTACTCGACAGTCGAAGCTTTCTTT.

The J gene is TRBJ1-4, the V gene TRBV20-1; D perhaps matches TRBD1 (6 bases). Germline CDR1 is DFQATT and CDR2 is SNEGSKA (reference sequence). This CDR3 contains 15 residues. The germline V and J ends were trimmed by 5 bases and 4 bases, with 17 bases remaining between them. The CDR3 bases are TGCAGTGCTGAGGAAACACAGGGTGTTAATGAAAAACTGTTTTTT. Translation: CSAEETQGVNEKLFF.

This chain links TRBV7-9 with TRBJ2-1, with D unclear. The CDR3 runs 14 residues. V was trimmed by 6 bases and J by 0 bases, leaving 9 bases between them. Germline V gene lookup returns CDR1 SEHNR and CDR2 FQNEAQ (reference sequence). The CDR3 DNA reads as TGTGCCAGCAGTCTTGGGAACTCCTACAATGAGCAGTTCTTC. Its protein is CASSLGNSYNEQFF.

The chain recombines TRBV7-2 with TRBJ2-3; D is ambiguous. From germline, CDR1 is SGHTA and CDR2 FQGNSA. Between the trimmed V and J ends, which lost 5 bases and 3 bases, there was a span of 9 bases. CDR3 length: 13 residues. The CDR3 sequence is CASSPRATDTQYF. DNA for the CDR3: TGTGCCAGCAGCCCCAGAGCGACAGATACGCAGTATTTT. The full variable domain, with the rest looked up from reference TRBV7-2 and TRBJ2-3, is GAGVSQSPSNKVTEKGKDVELRCDPISGHTALYWYRQSLGQGLEFLIYFQGNSAPDKSGLPSDRFSAERTGGSVSTLTIQRTQQEDSAVYLCASSPRATDTQYFGPGTRLTVL.